What follows describes a single T cell receptor beta chain. Antigen specificity is unknown. The sample is drawn from a study of shared clonotypes between healthy human individuals. General observations from the study: As a rule, naive subsets had a larger estimated richness than memory subsets. The low donor count limited represented genetic and exposure-history diversity. Non-shared clonotypes had lower generation probabilities than those shared by all four donors.

Samples underwent the assay at deep level. TCRdb's copy holds only in-frame clones and misses some; the assay was immunoSEQ multiplex PCR. The sample shows under 1,100,000 clones, around 82% of them seen only once. Germline lookup yields CDR1 SGDLS and CDR2 YYNGEE. Trimming removed 0 bases from V and 1 base from J, with 11 bases in between. This CDR3 spans 16 amino acids. The sequence was obtained from a young man in good health. Some clones in this sample may be carry-over from other donors' samples. The sequenced sample consisted of memory CD4+ T cells from PBMCs. This sample's subset: CD45RA-negative fraction. V is TRBV9 and J is TRBJ2-1, with a tentative D call TRBD2 (6 bases). This CDR3 is CASSVAETRSYNEQFF. The CDR3 DNA reads as TGTGCCAGCAGCGTAGCGGAGACTAGATCCTACAATGAGCAGTTCTTC.